This note documents a single TCR beta chain sequence. Per individual sample, eight separate reactions were used to make cDNA. Each UMI harboured a 6-nucleotide sample barcode and was appended via template switching. Using the 5' RACE reads, TCRdb records one entry per CDR3 protein without DNA. This table lists about 300,000 distinct CDR3 sequences. This record belongs to a study of monozygotic twins with inflammatory bowel disease. Looked up from germline, CDR1 is SGHRS and CDR2 is YFSETQ. This CDR3 contains 14 residues. The sequenced sample was blood. The TCR comes from a human donor with ulcerative colitis or Crohn's disease, or a healthy co-twin of an affected twin (not recorded which). This chain joins TRBV5-1 and TRBJ2-2. CDR3 sequence: CASSTALNTGELFF.